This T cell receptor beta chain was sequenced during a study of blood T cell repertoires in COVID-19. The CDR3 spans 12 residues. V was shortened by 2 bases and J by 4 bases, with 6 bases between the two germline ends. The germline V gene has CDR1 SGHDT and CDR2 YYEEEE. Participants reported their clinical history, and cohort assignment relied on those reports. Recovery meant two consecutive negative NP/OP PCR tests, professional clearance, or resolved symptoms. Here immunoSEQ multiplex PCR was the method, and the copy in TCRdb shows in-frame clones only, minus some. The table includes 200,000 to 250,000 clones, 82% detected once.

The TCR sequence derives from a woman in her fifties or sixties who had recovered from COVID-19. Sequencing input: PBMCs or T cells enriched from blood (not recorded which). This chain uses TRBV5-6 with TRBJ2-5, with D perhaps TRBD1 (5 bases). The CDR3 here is CASSFQGETQYF. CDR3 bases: TGTGCCAGCAGCTTCCAGGGAGAGACCCAGTACTTC.